These 20 T cell receptor beta chains came from one sample sequenced in a study of PD-1 blockade in classical Hodgkin lymphoma. Brentuximab vedotin exposure varied among the patients, all of whom had relapsed after autologous stem cell transplantation. Profiled with immunoSEQ multiplex PCR; TCRdb holds only in-frame clones, not every one. Here the sample spans roughly 70,000 clones, 71% being singletons. The sample here was peripheral blood mononuclear cells (PBMCs), taken before the second cycle of nivolumab. These receptors originate from a human donor with classical Hodgkin lymphoma.

Only one count was recorded for this clone. The same CDR3 is also encoded by other DNA sequences in this sample. The chain carries TRBV11-2 and TRBJ1-1; no clear D gene. Germline lookup yields CDR1 SGHAT and CDR2 FQNNGV. The CDR3 runs to 12 residues. Trimming shortened V by 2 bases and J by 2 bases, and 3 bases separated the two germline ends. Here the CDR3 reads CASSLRNTEAFF. The DNA of the CDR3 is TGTGCCAGCAGCTTAAGAAACACTGAAGCTTTCTTT.

V usage is TRBV7-2 and J usage is TRBJ2-7; 11 bases fit TRBD2. This CDR3 is built from 15 residues. Germline CDR1 is SGHTA and CDR2 is FQGNSA. The V gene end was trimmed by 6 bases and the J gene end by 2 bases; junction bases not matched to a gene: 6. The CDR3 loop is CASRSVAGGTYEQYF. CDR3 DNA sequence: TGTGCCAGCAGGTCGGTAGCGGGAGGGACCTACGAGCAGTACTTC.

The chain couples TRBV11-3 to TRBJ1-1; D remains unclear. Germline loops: CDR1 SGHNT, CDR2 YENEEA. This CDR3 is 13 amino acids long. V lost 2 bases and J 1 base, leaving 5 bases between the germline ends. The CDR3 loop is CASSLQENTEAFF. In DNA form, the CDR3 reads TGTGCCAGCAGCTTACAGGAGAACACTGAAGCTTTCTTT.

Only a few counts were recorded for this clone. This chain uses TRBV9 with TRBJ2-1; D gene unclear. Germline CDR1 is SGDLS and CDR2 is YYNGEE. V was trimmed by 0 bases and J by 0 bases, leaving 7 bases between them. This CDR3 comprises 15 residues. Here the CDR3 reads CASSVGASSYNEQFF. CDR3 coding DNA: TGTGCCAGCAGCGTAGGGGCCAGCTCCTACAATGAGCAGTTCTTC.

V and J are TRBV4-1 and TRBJ1-6; no clear D. Germline CDR1 is MGHRA and CDR2 is YSYEKL. Trimming shortened V by 2 bases and J by 14 bases, and 22 bases separated the two germline ends. The length of the CDR3 is 16 residues. CDR3: CASSQSLGLAETTLHF. In nucleotides, the CDR3 is TGCGCCAGCAGCCAATCCCTCGGACTGGCCGAAACTACCCTCCACTTT.

This clone showed up just once. V is TRBV7-9 and J is TRBJ2-7, with 12 bases fitting TRBD2. Germline V lookup: CDR1 SEHNR, CDR2 FQNEAQ (reference sequence). The CDR3 totals 17 residues. Unmatched junction bases numbered 12, after V lost 5 bases and J lost 4 bases. The CDR3 protein is CASSTGTSGLAPYEQYF. As DNA, the CDR3 is TGTGCCAGCAGCACCGGGACTAGCGGGCTAGCCCCATACGAGCAGTACTTC. Full variable domain (remainder filled in from reference TRBV7-9 and TRBJ2-7): DTGVSQNPRHKITKRGQNVTFRCDPISEHNRLYWYRQTLGQGPEFLTYFQNEAQLEKSRLLSDRFSAERPKGSFSTLEIQRTEQGDSAMYLCASSTGTSGLAPYEQYFGPGTRLTVT.

The chain couples TRBV27 to TRBJ1-1; TRBD1 matches 8 bases. The CDR3 is made up of 16 amino acids. J gave up 0 bases and V 5 bases, and 8 bases lay outside the gene matches. CDR1 MNHEY and CDR2 SMNVEV come from the germline V gene (reference sequence). The CDR3 DNA follows: TGTGCCAGCAGTCATCAGGGGGCGGCTATGAACACTGAAGCTTTCTTT. This sequence encodes CASSHQGAAMNTEAFF.

The chain uses TRBV5-1 and TRBJ2-1; D is undetermined. CDR1 is SGHRS, CDR2 YFSETQ, per germline. The CDR3 is made up of 13 amino acids. V was trimmed by 2 bases and J by 0 bases, leaving 3 bases between them. The CDR3 DNA sequence: TGCGCCAGCAGCTTTCTCTCCTACAATGAGCAGTTCTTC. The encoded protein is CASSFLSYNEQFF. Complete variable domain (other parts from reference TRBV5-1 and TRBJ2-1): KAGVTQTPRYLIKTRGQQVTLSCSPISGHRSVSWYQQTPGQGLQFLFEYFSETQRNKGNFPGRFSGRQFSNSRSEMNVSTLELGDSALYLCASSFLSYNEQFFGPGTRLTVL.

The rearrangement uses TRBV9 and TRBJ1-4, with 9 nucleotides matching TRBD1. Germline assignment: CDR1 SGDLS and CDR2 YYNGEE. This CDR3 contains 17 residues. Trimming took 2 bases from V and 5 from J; bases not matched to a gene: 10. CDR3 in amino acids: CASSVSPWTGANEKLFF. Written as DNA, the CDR3 is TGTGCCAGCAGCGTCTCTCCGTGGACAGGGGCAAATGAAAAACTGTTTTTT. Variable domain in full (rest from reference TRBV9 and TRBJ1-4): DSGVTQTPKHLITATGQRVTLRCSPRSGDLSVYWYQQSLDQGLQFLIQYYNGEERAKGNILERFSAQQFPDLHSELNLSSLELGDSALYFCASSVSPWTGANEKLFFGSGTQLSVL.

The DNA for the CDR3 is TGTGCCACCAGCAGAGAACGACGGGGGGCCAATGAAAAACTGTTTTTT. Translation gives CATSRERRGANEKLFF. V and J are TRBV15 and TRBJ1-4; the D gene is possibly TRBD1 (6 bases). Looked up from germline, CDR1 is LNHNV and CDR2 is YYDKDF (reference sequence). CDR3 length equals 16 residues. Trimming cost V 0 bases and J 5 bases, with 13 bases left between them.

This chain uses TRBV29-1 with TRBJ1-2; D is unclear. CDR1 is SQVTM and CDR2 is ANQGSEA in the germline V gene. The length of the CDR3 is 12 residues. The ends were cut back, 3 bases at V and 7 bases at J, with 12 bases in the middle. Here the CDR3 reads CSVEPPDSGYTF. The DNA for the CDR3 is TGCAGCGTTGAGCCCCCCGACTCTGGCTACACCTTC.

This clone is categorized as medium-sized. This chain links TRBV11-2 with TRBJ1-6; D perhaps matches TRBD1 (5 bases). This CDR3 has 16 amino acids. V gave up 8 bases and J gave up 0 bases, with 14 bases separating them. The V gene's germline CDR1 is SGHAT and CDR2 FQNNGV. The CDR3 here is CASLDRGSSYNSPLHF. The DNA of the CDR3 is TGTGCCAGCTTGGATCGGGGGAGCTCCTATAATTCACCCCTCCACTTT.

The CDR3 protein is CASSIASVPLDGYTF. The DNA for the CDR3 is TGTGCCAGTAGTATAGCATCCGTTCCACTTGATGGCTACACCTTC. The V gene is TRBV19, the J gene TRBJ1-2; D unclear. V was shortened by 1 base and J by 6 bases, with 15 bases between the two germline ends. Germline V CDR1 and CDR2: LNHDA, SQIVND (reference sequence). There are 15 residues in the CDR3.

This clone was detected only a few times. An end of the junction differs from the germline gene, which may be a read error. J is TRBJ1-1 and V is TRBV10-3; D gene ambiguous. From germline, CDR1 is ENHRY and CDR2 SYGVKD. This CDR3 has 14 residues. The chain's CDR3 is CAISVVGSNTEAFF. The CDR3 region has the DNA TGTGCAATCAGTGTAGTCGGGTCGAACACTGAAGCTTTCTTT.

This clone was counted a single time. The V and J genes are TRBV28 and TRBJ1-4, with no clear D. Germline V lookup: CDR1 MDHEN, CDR2 SYDVKM. Trimming took off 6 bases at V and 8 bases at J, with 19 bases between the two ends. The CDR3 runs to 15 residues. The CDR3 DNA reads TGTGCCAGCAGGACCCCCACTGGGGTTCAGGAAAAACTGTTTTTT. It yields the protein CASRTPTGVQEKLFF.

V is TRBV5-1 and J is TRBJ2-3; 10 bases are a match to TRBD1. The junction had 7 bases not matched to a gene; V was cut back by 4 bases and J by 5 bases. Germline V CDR1 and CDR2: SGHRS, YFSETQ. The CDR3 runs 15 residues. The CDR3 bases are TGCGCCAGCAGCCACCAGACAGGGGGCGAAGATACGCAGTATTTT. Protein product: CASSHQTGGEDTQYF.

This clone was observed a few times. The V and J genes are TRBV6-5 and TRBJ1-5; D perhaps matches TRBD1 (5 bases). The CDR3 totals 14 residues. Trimming pared 6 bases from V and 4 bases from J, leaving 13 bases between. The germline CDR1 and CDR2 sequences are MNHEY and SVGAGI. The CDR3 is CASRAQGSNQPQHF. The CDR3 coding sequence is TGTGCCAGCAGGGCCCAGGGATCTAATCAGCCCCAGCATTTT.

V and J are TRBV25-1 and TRBJ2-2; TRBD1 matches 7 bases. From germline, CDR1 is MGHDK and CDR2 SYGVNS. The CDR3 loop spans 15 amino acids. V was clipped by 5 bases and J by 4 bases; unmatched bases: 7. The CDR3 DNA is TGTGCCAGCAGTCCGGGACAGTTCCCCACCGGGGAGCTGTTTTTT. It encodes CASSPGQFPTGELFF.

The V call is TRBV6-6, the J call TRBJ2-1; 9 bases fit TRBD1. This CDR3 has 16 amino acids. Germline CDR1 reads MNHNY; CDR2 reads SVGAGI (reference sequence). The V and J ends lost 0 bases and 8 bases, in that order; junction bases with no gene match: 8. The CDR3: CASSYSMGTGLDEQFF. The CDR3 bases are TGTGCCAGCAGTTACTCGATGGGGACAGGGTTGGATGAGCAGTTCTTC.

This sequence joins TRBV5-6 and TRBJ2-1, with TRBD2 matching over 12 bases. Germline V gives CDR1 SGHDT, CDR2 YYEEEE. The CDR3 length is 16 residues. V shed 3 bases, J shed 4 bases, and the junction held 5 bases outside the gene matches. CDR3 coding DNA: TGTGCCAGCAGCTGGACGACTAGCGGGGGTTACAATGAGCAGTTCTTC. Its translation is CASSWTTSGGYNEQFF.